This is a list of T cell receptor beta chains from one sample in a study of T cells expressing NK-cell markers. TCRdb reanalyzed the 5' RACE reads, giving one entry per CDR3 protein sequence and no DNA. The sample's table shows around 550,000 distinct CDR3 sequences. The specimen sequenced was blood T cells: a sorted CD56 or NKG2C T cell subset, CD4+ or CD8+ T cells, or bulk PBMC T cells (not recorded which). These receptor sequences come from a young man in good health. The CDR3 runs from the conserved cysteine through the conserved F or W. Each record gives: J gene, V gene, CDR3 protein.

TRBJ2-1	TRBV20-1	CSAYVSGHSYNEQFF
TRBJ1-2	TRBV12-3/TRBV12-4	CASSTGTSYGYTF
TRBJ2-1	TRBV12-3/TRBV12-4	CASTQSDRGSYNEQFF
TRBJ2-5	TRBV6-1	CASSARTGVRETQYF
TRBJ2-1	TRBV29-1	CSVPDAPYNEQFF
TRBJ1-1	TRBV2	CASPGALSRAFF
TRBJ2-3	TRBV3-1	CAVSAGEAPDTQYF
TRBJ1-2	TRBV28	CASSEGQLYGYTF
TRBJ2-5	TRBV12-3/TRBV12-4	CASSLGTLQTQYF
TRBJ2-3	TRBV12-3/TRBV12-4	CADSPGTNTDTQYF
TRBJ2-5	TRBV20-1	CSARTPGQWETQYF
TRBJ2-5	TRBV5-8	CASSLGNRGSETQYF
TRBJ2-5	TRBV3-1	CASSQEVPAVETQYF
TRBJ2-1	TRBV12-3/TRBV12-4	CASSLRGYNEQFF
TRBJ2-4	TRBV18	CASSPPRNIQYF
TRBJ2-7	TRBV20-1	CSAREVQLMDEQYF
TRBJ2-2	TRBV5-1	CASSLGTGGAGELFF
TRBJ2-1	TRBV6-2/TRBV6-3	CASINDGVGYNEQFF
TRBJ1-1	TRBV24-1	CASSGRGGDTEAFF
TRBJ2-2	TRBV5-1	CASSLGGANTGELFF
TRBJ2-1	TRBV10-3	CATRPGTSSNNEQFF
TRBJ2-3	TRBV7-2	CASSRHGLATDTQYF
TRBJ2-7	TRBV20-1	CSTPGQPYEQYF
TRBJ2-2	TRBV28	CASSFVSGQGTGELFF
TRBJ2-3	TRBV10-3	CAISVTDSSTDTQYF
TRBJ2-2	TRBV5-1	CASSWDLAGGLTGELFF
TRBJ2-5	TRBV29-1	CSVEFGTSGRQTQYF
TRBJ2-7	TRBV7-2	CASSIGQIIYEQYF
TRBJ2-1	TRBV24-1	CATGQTGYNEQFF
TRBJ2-7	TRBV20-1	CSARDPTGRGAPSEQYF
TRBJ2-1	TRBV7-3	CASSSPGTLLDGNEQFF
TRBJ1-2	TRBV12-3/TRBV12-4	CASSPGTGSGYGYTF
TRBJ2-5	TRBV15	CATSRELIGTQYF
TRBJ2-7	TRBV29-1	CSVAYPGPEKYEQYF
TRBJ2-2	TRBV12-3/TRBV12-4	CASSLASSGRVTGELFF
TRBJ2-1	TRBV3-1	CASSHLRLAGGLGEQFF
TRBJ2-7	TRBV10-3	CAISDPTGYSYEQYF
TRBJ2-2	TRBV2	CASQFTGELFF
TRBJ2-6	TRBV11-1	CASRGDRAKGDSGANVLTF
TRBJ1-1	TRBV20-1	CSAHGDAMNTEAFF
TRBJ2-2	TRBV7-9	CASSKTWGPGELFF
TRBJ2-5	TRBV6-1	CASGGGRAAETQYF
TRBJ2-3	TRBV10-3	CAISPGLAGVDDTQYF
TRBJ2-7	TRBV4-2	CASSQGRVNYEQYF
TRBJ2-3	TRBV4-2	CASSQNGISGRGTDTQYF
TRBJ2-7	TRBV6-2/TRBV6-3	CASSPGMLPYEQYF
TRBJ2-1	TRBV25-1	CASSDHSGRGYNEQFF